The 27 T cell receptor beta chains below all came from one sample that was sequenced in a study of blood T cell repertoires in COVID-19. The table came from immunoSEQ multiplex PCR; TCRdb's copy has only in-frame clones and leaves some out. The repertoire holds about 300,000 clones, with around 85% as singletons. The sequenced material came from PBMCs or T cells enriched from blood (not recorded which). The receptors stem from a woman in her twenties or thirties who had been exposed to COVID-19.

V and J are TRBV4-1 and TRBJ2-1; 8 bases map to TRBD2. This CDR3 contains 14 residues. Germline lookup yields CDR1 MGHRA and CDR2 YSYEKL. Unmatched junction bases numbered 8, after V lost 6 bases and J lost 7 bases. DNA for the CDR3: TGCGCCAGCAGGGGGCTAGCGGGTTATAATGAGCAGTTCTTC. It codes for CASRGLAGYNEQFF.

The chain carries TRBV28 and TRBJ2-4, with 10 nucleotides matching TRBD1. The CDR3 consists of 17 residues. Germline V CDR1 and CDR2: MDHEN, SYDVKM. Trimming cost V 3 bases and J 6 bases; bases outside gene matches: 11. CDR3 sequence reads: CASSFPSTGGGGNIQYF. DNA for the CDR3: TGTGCCAGCAGTTTTCCATCGACAGGGGGCGGTGGAAACATTCAGTACTTC.

This chain uses TRBV25-1 with TRBJ2-5; a possible D gene is TRBD1 (5 bases). V was clipped by 10 bases and J by 4 bases, with 19 bases between them. Germline V lookup: CDR1 MGHDK, CDR2 SYGVNS. This CDR3 spans 14 amino acids. The CDR3: CATSQDTGTETQYF. The CDR3 DNA sequence: TGTGCCACATCCCAGGATACAGGTACAGAGACCCAGTACTTC. The full variable domain, its missing parts supplied by reference TRBV25-1 and TRBJ2-5, is EADIYQTPRYLVIGTGKKITLECSQTMGHDKMYWYQQDPGMELHLIHYSYGVNSTEKGDLSSESTVSRIRTEHFPLTLESARPSHTSQYLCATSQDTGTETQYFGPGTRLLVL.

This clone was counted a few times. The V and J genes are TRBV6-9 and TRBJ1-2; tentative D call: TRBD1 (6 bases). V was shortened by 1 base and J by 1 base, with 16 bases between the two germline ends. Germline-derived CDR1 and CDR2 are MNHGY and SVAAGI. The CDR3 loop spans 17 amino acids. The CDR3 here is CASSYWGPREDNYGYTF. The CDR3 DNA is TGTGCCAGCAGTTATTGGGGGCCGCGGGAGGATAACTATGGCTACACCTTC.

This chain links TRBV18 with TRBJ2-7; D is perhaps TRBD2 (6 bases). The CDR3 is 14 residues long. V was trimmed by 4 bases and J by 5 bases, leaving 15 bases between them. CDR1 is KGHSH and CDR2 is LQKENI in the germline V gene. The CDR3 DNA reads as TGTGCCAGCTCACGATCCCGGGCGGGGAACGAGCAGTACTTC. It encodes CASSRSRAGNEQYF.

Only one count was recorded for this clone. The rearrangement links TRBV6-5 to TRBJ1-1; D possibly corresponds to TRBD1 (6 bases). Germline CDR1 is MNHEY and CDR2 is SVGAGI. V was clipped by 6 bases and J by 4 bases, with 12 bases between them. The CDR3 is 13 amino acids. CDR3 sequence reads: CASRGQRGTEAFF. As DNA, the CDR3 is TGTGCCAGCAGAGGACAGCGGGGCACTGAAGCTTTCTTT.

The sample holds one count of this clone. V and J are TRBV19 and TRBJ1-3, with 7 bases fitting TRBD1. The CDR3 covers 18 residues. After removal of 5 bases from V and 1 base from J, the junction contained 14 bases not matched to a gene. CDR1 and CDR2 (germline): LNHDA, SQIVND (reference sequence). The CDR3 spells CASSHRPGQQDSGNTIYF. In DNA, the CDR3 is TGTGCCAGTAGTCACAGACCGGGACAGCAGGATTCTGGAAACACCATATATTTT. Together with reference TRBV19 and TRBJ1-3, the CDR3 gives the full variable domain: DGGITQSPKYLFRKEGQNVTLSCEQNLNHDAMYWYRQDPGQGLRLIYYSQIVNDFQKGDIAEGYSVSREKKESFPLTVTSAQKNPTAFYLCASSHRPGQQDSGNTIYFGEGSWLTVV.

The chain couples TRBV5-3 to TRBJ2-5; 12 bases are shared with TRBD2. TRBV5-3 is treated as an ORF (open reading frame) with a function not yet certain. The trim removed 1 base at V and 2 bases at J, leaving 9 bases unmatched. The CDR3 consists of 18 residues. CDR3 nucleotides: TGTGCCAGAAGCTTGCCCATGGCTAGCGGGGGGGATCAAGAGACCCAGTACTTC. Translated, it gives CARSLPMASGGDQETQYF.

The V gene is TRBV4-1, the J gene TRBJ2-1, with 8 bases fitting TRBD2. CDR3 length: 17 amino acids. Germline values: CDR1 MGHRA, CDR2 YSYEKL. Trimming removed 1 base from V and 6 bases from J; junction bases left unmatched: 11. The DNA for the CDR3 is TGCGCCAGCAGCCAAGGACATCCCGGGACTAGAAGCAATGAGCAGTTCTTC. Protein sequence: CASSQGHPGTRSNEQFF.

The chain couples TRBV4-3 to TRBJ2-1; 14 bases are shared with TRBD2. The CDR3 length is 17 residues. Germline V CDR1 and CDR2: LGHNA, YSLEER. V trimming: 1 base; J trimming: 4 bases; junction bases outside the gene matches: 3. The CDR3 sequence: CASSQGLAGGRYNEQFF. For the CDR3, the DNA is TGCGCCAGCAGCCAAGGACTAGCGGGGGGGCGTTACAATGAGCAGTTCTTC.

The chain uses TRBV3-1 (or the pseudogene TRBV3-2) and TRBJ2-1, with 8 bases fitting TRBD1. Germline CDR1 is LGHDT and CDR2 is YNNKEL (reference sequence). CDR3 length: 14 amino acids. V lost 3 bases and J lost 5; bases outside the gene matches: 3. The CDR3 reads CASSQDRDHNEQFF. The CDR3 nucleotides read TGTGCCAGCAGCCAGGACAGGGACCACAATGAGCAGTTCTTC.

The gene calls are TRBV7-9 and TRBJ1-4; 7 positions match TRBD1. The V segment lost 4 bases and the J segment 7 bases; nucleotides outside the gene matches: 6. The germline V gene has CDR1 SEHNR and CDR2 FQNEAQ (reference sequence). The CDR3 covers 14 residues. The CDR3 is CASSSQGVREKLFF. The CDR3 DNA reads TGTGCCAGCAGCTCCCAGGGGGTGCGTGAAAAACTGTTTTTT.

The chain carries TRBV18 and TRBJ1-5; 8 bases agree with TRBD1. Germline assignment: CDR1 KGHSH and CDR2 LQKENI. Trimming cost V 5 bases and J 3 bases; bases outside gene matches: 9. The length of the CDR3 is 16 residues. The DNA of the CDR3 is TGTGCCAGCTCAGCTCAGGGGGCGAGGGACAATCAGCCCCAGCATTTT. Protein product: CASSAQGARDNQPQHF.

The chain uses TRBV6-5 and TRBJ2-3; TRBD1 agrees at 7 bases. Germline CDR1 and CDR2: MNHEY and SVGAGI. The CDR3 is 15 amino acids. V was pared by 4 bases and J by 0 bases, with 4 bases of the junction left unmatched. DNA for the CDR3: TGTGCCAGCAGTTTAGGGGGCCCCAGCACAGATACGCAGTATTTT. It is translated as CASSLGGPSTDTQYF.

The chain is built from TRBV4-2 and TRBJ1-5; 9 bases are shared with TRBD1. The CDR3 contains 15 residues. CDR1 and CDR2 from the germline V gene are LGHNA and YNFKEQ. The J segment lost 3 bases and the V segment lost 2 bases, leaving 2 bases of the junction unmatched. Written as DNA, the CDR3 is TGTGCCAGCAGCCAATTACAGGGGGCCAATCAGCCCCAGCATTTT. This codes for CASSQLQGANQPQHF.

The chain joins TRBV9 to TRBJ2-1, with TRBD2 identical over 9 bases. The CDR3 runs to 13 residues. CDR1 and CDR2 from the germline V gene are SGDLS and YYNGEE. The J segment lost 6 bases and the V segment lost 3 bases, leaving 1 base of the junction unmatched. The CDR3 here is CASSGGLANEQFF. The CDR3 bases are TGTGCCAGCAGCGGGGGACTAGCCAATGAGCAGTTCTTC.

Worth noting for this clone: Other DNA sequences within the sample encode an identical CDR3. The rearrangement joins TRBV2 to TRBJ2-7, with 8 bases identical to TRBD1. From germline, CDR1 is SNHLY and CDR2 FYNNEI. The CDR3 sequence is 13 residues long. The V gene end was trimmed by 6 bases and the J gene end by 4 bases; junction bases not matched to a gene: 5. The DNA of the CDR3 is TGTGCCAGCAGCGTGGACAGGGCGTACGAGCAGTACTTC. Encoded protein: CASSVDRAYEQYF.

This chain joins TRBV4-1 and TRBJ1-2; D is undetermined. Germline assignment: CDR1 MGHRA and CDR2 YSYEKL. Trimming took off 5 bases at V and 3 bases at J, with 13 bases between the two ends. The CDR3 is made up of 14 amino acids. The CDR3 nucleotides are TGCGCCAGCAGCGTCCAGTACCGTTACTATGGCTACACCTTC. Amino acids: CASSVQYRYYGYTF.

The chain employs TRBV14 and TRBJ1-2; D is unclear. Germline V gene lookup returns CDR1 SGHDN and CDR2 FVKESK. The V end was cut by 3 bases, the J end by 5 bases, with 13 bases between. CDR3 size: 14 residues. The CDR3 nucleotides are TGTGCCAGCAGCCACCTGACATCGGATTATGGCTACACCTTC. Translation gives CASSHLTSDYGYTF.

This rearrangement joins TRBV4-1 to TRBJ1-1; 8 bases align to TRBD1. Germline CDR1 and CDR2: MGHRA and YSYEKL. J gave up 1 base and V 2 bases, and 3 bases lay outside the gene matches. This CDR3 comprises 15 residues. The CDR3 bases are TGCGCCAGCAGCCAATTGACAGGGGCGAACACTGAAGCTTTCTTT. Amino acid sequence: CASSQLTGANTEAFF.

This rearrangement joins TRBV19 to TRBJ1-5, with TRBD1 identical over 10 bases. Germline lookup yields CDR1 LNHDA and CDR2 SQIVND (reference sequence). The CDR3 runs 15 residues. Unmatched junction bases numbered 7, after V lost 6 bases and J lost 5 bases. This CDR3 is CASRDGTGAHQPQHF. The CDR3 coding sequence is TGTGCCAGTAGAGACGGGACAGGGGCCCATCAGCCCCAGCATTTT.

This clone has a handful of counts. The chain joins TRBV9 to TRBJ1-3; D is unresolved. This CDR3 is 15 amino acids long. V lost 3 bases and J lost 0, with 10 bases in between. CDR1 is SGDLS, CDR2 YYNGEE, per germline. The CDR3 coding sequence is TGTGCCAGCAGCGAACTTGTTTACTCTGGAAACACCATATATTTT. It yields the protein CASSELVYSGNTIYF.

The V and J genes are TRBV27 and TRBJ2-1; 7 bases match TRBD2. Per germline, CDR1 MNHEY and CDR2 SMNVEV (reference sequence). The CDR3 is made up of 15 amino acids. Trimming took 2 bases from V and 1 from J; bases not matched to a gene: 2. This CDR3 reads CASSLEAGSYNEQFF. The CDR3 nucleotides read TGTGCCAGCAGTTTAGAAGCGGGATCCTACAATGAGCAGTTCTTC.

In its sample, this clone was seen a few times. This sequence joins TRBV5-3 and TRBJ1-3, with D possibly matching TRBD1 (5 bases). TRBV5-3 is sorted into the ORF group, with uncertain function. V was pared by 4 bases and J by 0 bases, with 8 bases between. The CDR3 is 14 amino acids. The CDR3 coding sequence is TGTGCCAGAAGCGTGACAGCCTCTGGAAACACCATATATTTT. Encoded protein: CARSVTASGNTIYF.

The table lists this clone with a few counts. One junction end disagrees with the germline gene, perhaps due to a read error. This chain links TRBV20-1 with TRBJ1-1; no firm D call. CDR3 size: 10 residues. Germline values: CDR1 DFQATT, CDR2 SNEGSKA (reference sequence). The CDR3 sequence is CSASNIEAFF. In DNA form, the CDR3 reads TGCAGTGCTAGCAACATTGAAGCTTTCTTT.

The chain joins TRBV28 to TRBJ2-3; TRBD2 aligns across 8 bases. CDR1 MDHEN and CDR2 SYDVKM come from the germline V gene. The junction had 3 bases not matched to a gene; V was cut back by 5 bases and J by 2 bases. The CDR3 loop spans 14 amino acids. CDR3 residues: CASSPGLDTDTQYF. For the CDR3, the DNA is TGTGCCAGCAGTCCGGGACTAGACACAGATACGCAGTATTTT.

The rearrangement links TRBV24-1 to TRBJ2-4; 8 positions match TRBD2. The CDR3 runs to 14 residues. The trim removed 3 bases at V and 8 bases at J, leaving 5 bases unmatched. In germline, CDR1 is KGHDR, CDR2 SFDVKD. This chain's CDR3 is CATSDPNGGDIQYF. The CDR3 DNA follows: TGTGCCACCAGTGATCCCAACGGGGGGGACATTCAGTACTTC.